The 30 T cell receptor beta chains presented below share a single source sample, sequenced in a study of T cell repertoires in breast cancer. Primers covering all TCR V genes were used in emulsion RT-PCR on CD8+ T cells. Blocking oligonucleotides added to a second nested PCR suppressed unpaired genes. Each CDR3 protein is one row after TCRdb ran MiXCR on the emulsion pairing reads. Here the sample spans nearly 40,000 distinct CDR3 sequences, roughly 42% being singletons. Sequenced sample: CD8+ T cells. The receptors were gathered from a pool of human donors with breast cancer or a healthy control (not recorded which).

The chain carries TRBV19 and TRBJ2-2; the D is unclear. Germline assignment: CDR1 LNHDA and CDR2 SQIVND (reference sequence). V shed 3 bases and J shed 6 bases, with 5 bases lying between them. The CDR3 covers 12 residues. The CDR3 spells CASSIIAGELFF. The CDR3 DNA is TGTGCCAGTAGTATTATAGCCGGGGAGCTGTTTTTT. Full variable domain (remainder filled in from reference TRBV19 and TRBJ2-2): DGGITQSPKYLFRKEGQNVTLSCEQNLNHDAMYWYRQDPGQGLRLIYYSQIVNDFQKGDIAEGYSVSREKKESFPLTVTSAQKNPTAFYLCASSIIAGELFFGEGSRLTVL.

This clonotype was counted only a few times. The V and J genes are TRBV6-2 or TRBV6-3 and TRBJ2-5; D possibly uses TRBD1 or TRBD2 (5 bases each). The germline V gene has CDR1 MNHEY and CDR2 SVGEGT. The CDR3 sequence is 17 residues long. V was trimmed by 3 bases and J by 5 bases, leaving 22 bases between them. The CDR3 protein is CASSYQPGLEEGETQYF. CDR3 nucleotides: TGTGCCAGCAGTTATCAACCGGGCCTCGAAGAGGGGGAGACCCAGTACTTC.

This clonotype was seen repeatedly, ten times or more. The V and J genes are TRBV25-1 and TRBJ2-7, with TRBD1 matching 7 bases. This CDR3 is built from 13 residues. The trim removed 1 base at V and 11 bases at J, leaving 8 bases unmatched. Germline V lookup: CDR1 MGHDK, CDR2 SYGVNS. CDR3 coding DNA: TGTGCCAGCAGTGAATCAGCAGGGGGTAAGGAGTACTTC. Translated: CASSESAGGKEYF.

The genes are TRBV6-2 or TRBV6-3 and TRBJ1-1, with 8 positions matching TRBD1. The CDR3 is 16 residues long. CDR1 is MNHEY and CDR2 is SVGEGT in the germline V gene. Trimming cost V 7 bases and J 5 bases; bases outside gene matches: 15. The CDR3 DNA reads TGTGCCAGCAACGCTCCAGGGGGCAGTAGGGTTACTGAAGCTTTCTTT. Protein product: CASNAPGGSRVTEAFF.

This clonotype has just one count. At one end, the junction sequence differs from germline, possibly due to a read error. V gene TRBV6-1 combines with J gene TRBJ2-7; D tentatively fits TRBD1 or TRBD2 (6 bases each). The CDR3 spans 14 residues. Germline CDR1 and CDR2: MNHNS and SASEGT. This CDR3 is CAISEEGGAYEQYF. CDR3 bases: TGTGCCATCAGTGAGGAGGGGGGAGCCTACGAACAGTACTTC.

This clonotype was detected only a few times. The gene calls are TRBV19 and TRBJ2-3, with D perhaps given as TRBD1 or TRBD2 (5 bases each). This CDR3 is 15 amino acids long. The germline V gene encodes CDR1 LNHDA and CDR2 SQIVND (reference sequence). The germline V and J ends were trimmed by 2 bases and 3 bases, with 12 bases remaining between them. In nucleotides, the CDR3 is TGTGCCAGTAGTATATCCGGGGCTGGGACAGATACGCAGTATTTT. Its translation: CASSISGAGTDTQYF.

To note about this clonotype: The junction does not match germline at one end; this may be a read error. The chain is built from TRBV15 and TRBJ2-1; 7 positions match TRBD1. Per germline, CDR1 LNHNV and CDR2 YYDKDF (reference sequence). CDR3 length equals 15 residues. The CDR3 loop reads CATSVRTGHLNGQFF. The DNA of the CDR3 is TGTGCCACCAGCGTTCGGACAGGCCACCTCAATGGGCAGTTCTTC.

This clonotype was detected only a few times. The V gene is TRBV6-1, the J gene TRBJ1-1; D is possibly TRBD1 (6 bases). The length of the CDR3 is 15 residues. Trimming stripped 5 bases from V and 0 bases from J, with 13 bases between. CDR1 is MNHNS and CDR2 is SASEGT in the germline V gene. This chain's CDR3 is CASSPGQYMNTEAFF. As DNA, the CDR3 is TGTGCCAGCAGTCCCGGACAGTATATGAACACTGAAGCTTTCTTT.

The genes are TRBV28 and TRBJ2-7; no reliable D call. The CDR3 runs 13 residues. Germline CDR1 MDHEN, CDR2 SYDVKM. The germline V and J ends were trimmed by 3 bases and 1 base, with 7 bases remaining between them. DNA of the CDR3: TGTGCCAGCAGTTTGGGCCGGTCCTACGAGCAGTACTTC. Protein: CASSLGRSYEQYF.

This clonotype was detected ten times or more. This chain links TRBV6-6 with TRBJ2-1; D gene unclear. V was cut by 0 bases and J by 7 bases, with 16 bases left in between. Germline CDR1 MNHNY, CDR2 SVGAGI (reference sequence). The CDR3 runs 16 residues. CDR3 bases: TGTGCCAGCAGTTACTCAAAAACGGGCCATGTGAATGAGCAGTTCTTC. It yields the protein CASSYSKTGHVNEQFF.

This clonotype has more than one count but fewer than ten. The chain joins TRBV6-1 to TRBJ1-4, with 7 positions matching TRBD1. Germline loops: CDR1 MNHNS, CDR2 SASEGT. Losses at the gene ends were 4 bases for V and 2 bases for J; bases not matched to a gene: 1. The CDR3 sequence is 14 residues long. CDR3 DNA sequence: TGTGCCAGCAGTGTGGGACAGACTAATGAAAAACTGTTTTTT. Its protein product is CASSVGQTNEKLFF.

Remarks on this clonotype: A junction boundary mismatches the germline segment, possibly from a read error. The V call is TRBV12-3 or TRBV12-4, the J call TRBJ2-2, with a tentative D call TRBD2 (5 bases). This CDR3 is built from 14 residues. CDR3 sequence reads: CASSSFANTGEPFF. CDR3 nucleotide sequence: TGTGCCAGCAGTTCATTCGCGAACACCGGGGAGCCGTTTTTT.

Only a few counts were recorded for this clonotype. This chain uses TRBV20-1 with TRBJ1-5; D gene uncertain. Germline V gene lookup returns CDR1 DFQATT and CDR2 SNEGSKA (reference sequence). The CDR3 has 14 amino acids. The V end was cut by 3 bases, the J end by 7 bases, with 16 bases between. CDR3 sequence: CSARAADGLQPQHF. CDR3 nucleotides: TGCAGTGCTAGGGCGGCAGATGGCCTACAGCCCCAGCATTTT.

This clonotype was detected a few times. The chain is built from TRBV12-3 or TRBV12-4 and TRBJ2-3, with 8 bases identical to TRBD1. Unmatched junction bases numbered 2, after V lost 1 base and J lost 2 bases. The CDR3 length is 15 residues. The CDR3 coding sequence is TGTGCCAGCAGTTTAGGACAGGGGCACACAGATACGCAGTATTTT. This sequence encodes CASSLGQGHTDTQYF.

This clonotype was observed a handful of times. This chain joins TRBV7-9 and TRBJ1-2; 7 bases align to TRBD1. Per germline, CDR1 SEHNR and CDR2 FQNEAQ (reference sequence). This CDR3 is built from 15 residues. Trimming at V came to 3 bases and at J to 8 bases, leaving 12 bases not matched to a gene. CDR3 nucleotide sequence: TGTGCCAGCAGCTTCGGACAGGACATACTACAAGGCTACACCTTC. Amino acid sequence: CASSFGQDILQGYTF.

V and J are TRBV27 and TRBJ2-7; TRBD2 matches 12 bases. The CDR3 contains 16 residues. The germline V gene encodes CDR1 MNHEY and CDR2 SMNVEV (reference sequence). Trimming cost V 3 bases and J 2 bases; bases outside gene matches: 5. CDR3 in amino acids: CASSLRWTSGTYEQYF. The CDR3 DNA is TGTGCCAGCAGTTTGCGATGGACTAGCGGGACCTACGAGCAGTACTTC.

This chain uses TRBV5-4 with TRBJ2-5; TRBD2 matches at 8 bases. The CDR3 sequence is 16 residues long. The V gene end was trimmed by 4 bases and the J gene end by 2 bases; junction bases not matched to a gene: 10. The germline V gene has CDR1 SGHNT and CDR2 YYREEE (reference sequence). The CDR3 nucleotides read TGTGCCAGCAGCCGGGGGGGGTCCCTACGACAAGAGACCCAGTACTTC. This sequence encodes CASSRGGSLRQETQYF.

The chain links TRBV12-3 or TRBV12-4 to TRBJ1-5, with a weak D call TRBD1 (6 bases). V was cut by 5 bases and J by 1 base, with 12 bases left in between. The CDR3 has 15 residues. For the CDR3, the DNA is TGTGCCAGCAGTATGTTTACAGGGAGCAATCAGCCCCAGCATTTT. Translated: CASSMFTGSNQPQHF.

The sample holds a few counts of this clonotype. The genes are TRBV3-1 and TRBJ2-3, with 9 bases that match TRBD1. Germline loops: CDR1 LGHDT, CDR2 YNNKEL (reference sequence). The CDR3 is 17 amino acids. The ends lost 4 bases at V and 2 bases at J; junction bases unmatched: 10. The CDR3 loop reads CASSPLGQGRITDTQYF. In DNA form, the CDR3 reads TGTGCCAGCAGCCCGCTGGGACAGGGACGGATCACAGATACGCAGTATTTT.

CDR3 sequence: CASSSSVAGGYNEQFF. The CDR3 nucleotides are TGTGCCAGCAGCTCGAGTGTAGCGGGAGGGTACAATGAGCAGTTCTTC. The chain employs TRBV7-6 and TRBJ2-1; 11 bases agree with TRBD2. V gave up 4 bases and J gave up 4 bases; unmatched junction bases: 6. The CDR3 is made up of 16 amino acids. The germline V gene encodes CDR1 SGHVS and CDR2 FNYEAQ.

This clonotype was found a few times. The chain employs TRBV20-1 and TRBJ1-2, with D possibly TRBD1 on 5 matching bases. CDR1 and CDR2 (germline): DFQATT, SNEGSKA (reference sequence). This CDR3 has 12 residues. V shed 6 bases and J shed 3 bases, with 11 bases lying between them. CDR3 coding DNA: TGCAGTGCCGGGGGAGGGGACTATGGCTACACCTTC. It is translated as CSAGGGDYGYTF.

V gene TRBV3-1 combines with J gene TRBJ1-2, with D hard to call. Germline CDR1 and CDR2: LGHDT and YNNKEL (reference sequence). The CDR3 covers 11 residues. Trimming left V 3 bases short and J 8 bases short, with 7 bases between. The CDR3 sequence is CASSQERGYTF. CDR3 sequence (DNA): TGTGCCAGCAGCCAGGAGCGCGGCTACACCTTC. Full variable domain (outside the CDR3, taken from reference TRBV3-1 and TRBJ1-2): DTAVSQTPKYLVTQMGNDKSIKCEQNLGHDTMYWYKQDSKKFLKIMFSYNNKELIINETVPNRFSPKSPDKAHLNLHINSLELGDSAVYFCASSQERGYTFGSGTRLTVV.

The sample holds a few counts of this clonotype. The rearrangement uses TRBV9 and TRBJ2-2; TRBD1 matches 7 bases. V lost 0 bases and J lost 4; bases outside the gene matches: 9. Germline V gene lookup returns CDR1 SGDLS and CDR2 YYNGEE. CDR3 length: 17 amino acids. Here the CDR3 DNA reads TGTGCCAGCAGCGTAGCTTCAGACAGGGTCTCCACCGGGGAGCTGTTTTTT. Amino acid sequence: CASSVASDRVSTGELFF.

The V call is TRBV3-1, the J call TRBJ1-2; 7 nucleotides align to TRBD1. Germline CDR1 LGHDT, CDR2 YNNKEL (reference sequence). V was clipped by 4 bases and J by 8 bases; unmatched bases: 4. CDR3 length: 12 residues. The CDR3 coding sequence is TGTGCCAGCAGCCGACAGGGTTACGGCTACACCTTC. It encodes CASSRQGYGYTF.

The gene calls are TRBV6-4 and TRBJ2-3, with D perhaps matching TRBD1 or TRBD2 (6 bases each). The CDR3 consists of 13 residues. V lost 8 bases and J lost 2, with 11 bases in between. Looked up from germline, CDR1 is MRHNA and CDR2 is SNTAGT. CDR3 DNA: TGTGCCAGCGGTGCGGGACACACAGATACGCAGTATTTT. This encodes CASGAGHTDTQYF.

In DNA, the CDR3 is TGCAGTGCCTCCCGGTCGGCAGTTAATGAAAAACTGTTTTTT. Translated: CSASRSAVNEKLFF. V is TRBV20-1 and J is TRBJ1-4; no reliable D call. There are 14 residues in the CDR3. Germline-derived CDR1 and CDR2 are DFQATT and SNEGSKA (reference sequence). Trimming pared 6 bases from V and 4 bases from J, leaving 15 bases between.

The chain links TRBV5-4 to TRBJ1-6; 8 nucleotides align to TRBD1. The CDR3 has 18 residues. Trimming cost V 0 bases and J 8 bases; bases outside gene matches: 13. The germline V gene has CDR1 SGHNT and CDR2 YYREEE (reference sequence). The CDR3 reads CASSLDPDWTGHHSPLHF. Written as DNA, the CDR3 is TGTGCCAGCAGCTTGGACCCCGACTGGACAGGGCATCATTCACCCCTCCACTTT.

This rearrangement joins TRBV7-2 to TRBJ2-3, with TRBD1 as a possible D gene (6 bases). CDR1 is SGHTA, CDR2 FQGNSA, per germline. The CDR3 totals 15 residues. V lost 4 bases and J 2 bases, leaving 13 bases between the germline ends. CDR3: CASSSSGTPTDTQYF. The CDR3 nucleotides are TGTGCCAGCAGCTCATCGGGGACACCCACAGATACGCAGTATTTT. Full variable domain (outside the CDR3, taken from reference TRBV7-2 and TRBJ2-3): GAGVSQSPSNKVTEKGKDVELRCDPISGHTALYWYRQSLGQGLEFLIYFQGNSAPDKSGLPSDRFSAERTGGSVSTLTIQRTQQEDSAVYLCASSSSGTPTDTQYFGPGTRLTVL.

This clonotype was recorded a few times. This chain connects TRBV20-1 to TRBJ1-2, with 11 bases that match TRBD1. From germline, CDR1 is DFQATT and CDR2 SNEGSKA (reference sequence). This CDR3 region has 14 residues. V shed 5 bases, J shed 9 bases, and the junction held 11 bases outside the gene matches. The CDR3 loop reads CSASRGTGGRSYTF. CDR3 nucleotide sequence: TGCAGTGCTTCGAGGGGGACAGGGGGTCGAAGCTACACCTTC.

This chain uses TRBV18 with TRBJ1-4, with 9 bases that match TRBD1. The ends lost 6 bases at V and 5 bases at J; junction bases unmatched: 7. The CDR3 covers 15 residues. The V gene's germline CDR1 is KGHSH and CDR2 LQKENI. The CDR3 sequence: CASSPNRGLNEKLFF. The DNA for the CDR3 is TGTGCCAGCTCCCCAAACAGGGGGCTCAATGAAAAACTGTTTTTT.